This T cell receptor (beta chain) was recorded in a study of cytomegalovirus exposure and HLA in healthy donors. Study details: HLA-typed donors contributed approximately 86 million unique TCRs, which were held in an early data release. Study-level results: Accounts indicate the classifier identified cytomegalovirus status with strong specificity and sensitivity. The only immune exposure information that was available was CMV serostatus. Across HLA loci, a later analysis found differing TCR association rates, with DRB1 most and HLA-C fewest.

Germline V lookup: CDR1 PRHDT, CDR2 FYEKMQ (reference sequence). This CDR3 is built from 14 residues. J was trimmed by 4 bases and V by 4 bases; bases with no gene match: 3. This PCR relied on a set of 60 Vbeta primers and 13 Jbeta primers. TCRdb's table, derived via immunoSEQ multiplex PCR, lists solely in-frame clones and lacks some. The sample consists of around 140,000 clones, about four fifths of them appearing once. Remarks on this clone: Its antigen remains unknown.

Sequencing was done on a sample of PBMCs. This rearrangement joins TRBV13 to TRBJ2-5, with 10 bases lining up with TRBD2. This TCR came from a man in his forties in good health and CMV-seronegative. The CDR3 DNA reads TGTGCCAGCAGCTCAGCGGGGGGGGGAGAGACCCAGTACTTC. Translation: CASSSAGGGETQYF. The whole variable domain, filled in from reference TRBV13 and TRBJ2-5, reads AAGVIQSPRHLIKEKRETATLKCYPIPRHDTVYWYQQGPGQDPQFLISFYEKMQSDKGSIPDRFSAQQFSDYHSELNMSSLELGDSALYFCASSSAGGGETQYFGPGTRLLVL.